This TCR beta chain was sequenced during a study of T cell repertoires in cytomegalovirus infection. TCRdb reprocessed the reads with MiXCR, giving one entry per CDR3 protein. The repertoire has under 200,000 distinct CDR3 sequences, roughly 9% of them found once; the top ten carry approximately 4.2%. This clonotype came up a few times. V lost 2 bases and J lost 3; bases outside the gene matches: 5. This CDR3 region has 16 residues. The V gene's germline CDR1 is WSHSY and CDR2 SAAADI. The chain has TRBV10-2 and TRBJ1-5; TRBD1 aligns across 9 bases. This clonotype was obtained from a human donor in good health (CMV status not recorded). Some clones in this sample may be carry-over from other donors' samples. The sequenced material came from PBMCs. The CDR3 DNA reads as TGCGCCAGCAGTGAGGGACAGGGGATTTTCAATCAGCCCCAGCATTTT. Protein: CASSEGQGIFNQPQHF.